This is a list of T cell receptor beta chains from one sample in a study of vaccination effects on CD4 cells after COVID-19. No antigens are known for them. Produced via immunoSEQ multiplex PCR; TCRdb's table is partial and in-frame only. This table has 45,000 to 60,000 clones, more than 60% appearing once. The specimen was CD4+ T cells from PBMCs cultured without peptide, collected before COVID-19 vaccination. The receptors were sampled from a human donor who received a COVID-19 vaccine. Each CDR3 is given with its conserved first and last residue. The D gene is left open where the match is weak. The size of a clone is reported for some rows only, either as once, few or many, or as a class for expanded clones.

j_call d_call v_call clone_size cdr3_nt cdr3_aa
TRBJ1-4 . TRBV9 . TGTGCCAGCAGCGCTTCGCCGGGTGAAAAACTGTTTTTT CASSASPGEKLFF
TRBJ2-3 TRBD2 TRBV5-1 . TGCGCCAGCAGCTCCGGGACTAGCGGGCCAGATACGCAGTATTTT CASSSGTSGPDTQYF
TRBJ1-2 . TRBV4-3 . TGCGCCAGCAGCCAAGATACGGTGAACTATGGCTACACCTTC CASSQDTVNYGYTF
TRBJ2-2 . TRBV5-1 few TGCGCCAGCAGCTTGGCTGCTAGCAACACCGGGGAGCTGTTTTTT CASSLAASNTGELFF
TRBJ2-5 . TRBV6-2/TRBV6-3 . TGTGCCAGCAGCCCAGTCGACAGGAGGGGGGAGACCCAGTACTTC CASSPVDRRGETQYF
TRBJ1-1 . TRBV28 . TGTGCCAGCAGTTTAACCGGCACTGAAGCTTTCTTT CASSLTGTEAFF
TRBJ1-4 . TRBV9 few TGTGCCAGCAGCCGGGACGTTAATGAAAAACTGTTTTTT CASSRDVNEKLFF
TRBJ1-5 . TRBV18 . TGTGCCAGCTCACCATCCGACAGTCGAGATCAGCCCCAGCATTTT CASSPSDSRDQPQHF
TRBJ2-3 . TRBV7-3 few TGTGCCAGCAGCCTCCCTTTAGATACGCAGTATTTT CASSLPLDTQYF
TRBJ1-1 TRBD1 TRBV7-8 . TGTGCCAGCAGCCCCTGGACAGGTCAAATGAACACTGAAGCTTTCTTT CASSPWTGQMNTEAFF
TRBJ2-2 TRBD2 TRBV7-3 few TGTGCCAGCAGCTTACTAGCGGGGGGGAACACCGGGGAGCTGTTTTTT CASSLLAGGNTGELFF
TRBJ1-2 . TRBV28 . TGTGCCAGCACCCCGCCAGGGGCTCTGCGAAACTATGGCTACACCTTC CASTPPGALRNYGYTF
TRBJ2-1 . TRBV5-1 . TGCGCCAGCAGCTTGGACGGGAGCTCCTACAATGAGCAGTTCTTC CASSLDGSSYNEQFF
TRBJ2-3 . TRBV5-1 . TGCGCCAGCCGCTGGGACACAGGCACAGATACGCAGTATTTT CASRWDTGTDTQYF
TRBJ1-4 TRBD1 TRBV7-3 . TGTGCCAGCAGCTTCGTACTTATGAGACAGGGATACGAAAAACTGTTTTTT CASSFVLMRQGYEKLFF
TRBJ1-1 . TRBV6-5 once TGTGCCAGCAGCGGGACGGTGAACACTGAAGCTTTCTTT CASSGTVNTEAFF
TRBJ2-3 TRBD2 TRBV4-1 . TGCGCCAGCAGCCAGGAGGCTAGCGGGGGGGCCCAAGATACGCAGTATTTT CASSQEASGGAQDTQYF
TRBJ1-5 . TRBV7-9 . TGTGCCAGCAGCTCCAGTCCCAATCAGCCCCAGCATTTT CASSSSPNQPQHF
TRBJ1-2 . TRBV5-8 . TGTGCCAGCAGCCCCAGTCGACAGTATCGCTATGGCTACACCTTC CASSPSRQYRYGYTF
TRBJ1-2 . TRBV21-1 . TGTGCCAGCAGCAAAGGAGGGACAGCCGCTAACTATGGCTACACCTTC CASSKGGTAANYGYTF
TRBJ1-4 . TRBV20-1 . TGCAGTGCTAGAACTGAAAAACTGTTTTTT CSARTEKLFF
TRBJ1-4 . TRBV11-1 . TGTGCCAGCAGCATGGGGCGTGAAAAACTGTTTTTT CASSMGREKLFF
TRBJ2-2 . TRBV7-6 . TGTGCCAGCAGCTTGAGGCAGGGCGAGAACACCGGGGAGCTGTTTTTT CASSLRQGENTGELFF
TRBJ2-1 TRBD2 TRBV5-1 . TGCGCCAGCAGCTTGGTAAGCGGGGTTGAGCAGTTCTTC CASSLVSGVEQFF
TRBJ1-1 . TRBV2 . TGTGCCAGCAGACCGGGACAACTGAACACTGAAGCTTTCTTT CASRPGQLNTEAFF
TRBJ1-4 . TRBV28 . TGTGCCGGCAGGGGTACTAATGAAAAACTGTTTTTT CAGRGTNEKLFF
TRBJ2-3 TRBD2 TRBV7-2 . TGTGCCAGCAGCCCCGGACTAGCGGCTAGCACAGATACGCAGTATTTT CASSPGLAASTDTQYF
TRBJ2-1 . TRBV2 . TGTGCCAGCAGGACATACAATGAGCAGTTCTTC CASRTYNEQFF
TRBJ1-1 . TRBV9 . TGTGCCAGCAGCGGAACAGAGTTGAACACTGAAGCTTTCTTT CASSGTELNTEAFF
TRBJ1-5 TRBD1 TRBV29-1 . TGCAGCGCAACGACAGGGATCTATCAGCCCCAGCATTTT CSATTGIYQPQHF
TRBJ1-6 . TRBV2 . TGTGCCAGCAGTGAAATTCGGGGAAATTCACCCCTCCACTTT CASSEIRGNSPLHF
TRBJ1-3 . TRBV6-1 . TGTGCCAGCAGTGACCAGGCTGGAAACACCATATATTTT CASSDQAGNTIYF
TRBJ2-5 . TRBV11-2 . TGTGCCAGCAGCCCCGGGCAGGGAAACCAGTACTTC CASSPGQGNQYF
TRBJ1-2 . TRBV19 . TGTGCCAGTAGTATATCCGGGACGGCCGTCGGTGGCTACACCTTC CASSISGTAVGGYTF
TRBJ2-3 TRBD2 TRBV7-2 . TGTGCCAGCAGCCCACTCGCACTAGCGGGGGCCTCAACGCAGTATTTT CASSPLALAGASTQYF
TRBJ1-1 TRBD1 TRBV4-3 . TGCGCCAGCAGTCCGTACTTTGGGACAGGGGATGGCGGGAACACTGAAGCTTTCTTT CASSPYFGTGDGGNTEAFF
TRBJ1-6 . TRBV30 . TGTGCCTGGAGTGGCGGGATGTCCTATAATTCACCCCTCCACTTT CAWSGGMSYNSPLHF
TRBJ2-2 . TRBV5-4 . TGTGCCAGCACCCTTTGGGCGAACACCGGGGAGCTGTTTTTT CASTLWANTGELFF
TRBJ1-2 TRBD1 TRBV7-2 . TGTGCCAGCAGCCTGGGACAGGCTGGACTCTATGGCTACACCTTC CASSLGQAGLYGYTF
TRBJ1-4 . TRBV19 . TGTGCCAGTAGCGGACGGACAGCAACTAATGAAAAACTGTTTTTT CASSGRTATNEKLFF
TRBJ1-1 . TRBV7-7 few TGTGCCAGCAGCTGGGGCGGGGGAAGGACTGAAGCTTTCTTT CASSWGGGRTEAFF
TRBJ1-2 TRBD1 TRBV18 . TGTGCCAGCTCACGGGACAGAGACACTGGCTACACCTTC CASSRDRDTGYTF
TRBJ1-6 TRBD1 TRBV7-8 . TGTGCCAGCAGACTTAACCAGGGGGCATCTTCACCCCTCCACTTT CASRLNQGASSPLHF
TRBJ1-5 TRBD1 TRBV2 . TGTGCCAGCAGTGAAGAGACAGGGGGCTTTGGGTTCCAGCATTTT CASSEETGGFGFQHF
TRBJ1-6 . TRBV5-4 . TGTGCCAGCAGCATTGGACAGTTAAATTCACCCCTCCACTTT CASSIGQLNSPLHF
TRBJ1-1 . TRBV2 . TGTGCCAGCAGTGAAGCGCGCGTGGGCTCGGGCACTGAAGCTTTCTTT CASSEARVGSGTEAFF
TRBJ1-2 . TRBV5-1 . TGCGCCAGCAGCTCTGGGACGGGGGCCCACTATGGCTACACCTTC CASSSGTGAHYGYTF
TRBJ1-1 . TRBV3-1/TRBV3-2 . TGTGCCAGCAGCCAAACAGGGAGGTTAATTGAAGCTTTCTTT CASSQTGRLIEAFF
TRBJ1-4 . TRBV11-1 . TGTGCCAGCAGCTTAAACGGGGATAATGAAAAACTGTTTTTT CASSLNGDNEKLFF
TRBJ2-5 . TRBV6-1 . TGTGCCACCAGAAAAGGGGATCAAGAGACCCAGTACTTC CATRKGDQETQYF
TRBJ1-1 TRBD1 TRBV6-6 . TGTGCCAGCAGCCGACGACAGGGGGGGACTGAAGCTTTCTTT CASSRRQGGTEAFF
TRBJ1-4 . TRBV18 . TGTGCCAGCTCCCACGGGGTAGATGAAAAACTGTTTTTT CASSHGVDEKLFF
TRBJ2-3 TRBD2 TRBV2 . TGTGCCAGCAGAAGAGCGGGGGGGTTCGCAGATACGCAGTATTTT CASRRAGGFADTQYF
TRBJ2-3 TRBD1 TRBV7-9 . TGTGCCAGCAGCCCAGACGGGCAGGGGGCTACAGATACGCAGTATTTT CASSPDGQGATDTQYF
TRBJ2-5 TRBD2 TRBV5-1 . TGCGCCAGCAGCCGCTCCCCGGGGGTGGCGGGGGGCGGACAAGAGACCCAGTACTTC CASSRSPGVAGGGQETQYF
TRBJ2-3 . TRBV5-1 once TGCGCCAGCAGATCAGGGGTAGCAGATACGCAGTATTTT CASRSGVADTQYF
TRBJ1-2 . TRBV4-2 . TGTGCCAGCAGCCAAGTTTTAGGGCCGCGTGGCTACACCTTC CASSQVLGPRGYTF
TRBJ2-5 TRBD2 TRBV7-3 . TGTGCCAGCAGCCAGGGACTAGCGGGGGGTATCCAAGAGACCCAGTACTTC CASSQGLAGGIQETQYF
TRBJ2-3 . TRBV6-4 . TGTGCCAGCAGTGCGGTCCCTGTCGATACGCAGTATTTT CASSAVPVDTQYF